Each of the 3 T cell receptor beta chains below was sequenced from the same sample in a study of OX40 agonist ivuxolimab in advanced cancers. Generated by immunoSEQ multiplex PCR, the TCRdb table keeps only in-frame clones and is missing some. The table has around 62,000 clones, 65% to 90% seen once. Source: CD4+ or CD8+ T cells sorted from blood, taken in a trial of the OX40 agonist ivuxolimab. These receptors all come from an adult with an advanced solid tumor such as melanoma, head and neck, liver or kidney cancer.

The V gene is TRBV4-3, the J gene TRBJ2-1; 9 bases align to TRBD2. Germline V gives CDR1 LGHNA, CDR2 YSLEER. The CDR3 length is 16 residues. V lost 0 bases and J lost 7; bases outside the gene matches: 7. The CDR3 DNA sequence: TGCGCCAGCAGCCAAGATCCTAGCGGGACCCTAAATGAGCAGTTCTTC. Its translation: CASSQDPSGTLNEQFF.

This clone occurred a few times. This chain joins TRBV28 and TRBJ2-1, with D tentatively TRBD2 (5 bases). V gave up 3 bases and J gave up 2 bases, with 8 bases separating them. The germline V gene encodes CDR1 MDHEN and CDR2 SYDVKM. The length of the CDR3 is 14 residues. The CDR3 region has the DNA TGTGCCAGCAGTTTCTCGGGAACCTACAATGAGCAGTTCTTC. Encoded protein: CASSFSGTYNEQFF.

This clone is a singleton in its sample. The sample holds other DNA sequences that translate to the same CDR3. The rearrangement joins TRBV28 to TRBJ1-2, with unresolved D. Per germline, CDR1 MDHEN and CDR2 SYDVKM. Trimming removed 6 bases at V and 2 bases at J, with 10 bases between. This CDR3 has 13 residues. CDR3 in amino acids: CASSLGRNYGYTF. As DNA, the CDR3 is TGTGCCAGCAGCCTCGGACGGAACTATGGCTACACCTTC.